Below, 29 T cell receptor beta chains from the same sample are listed, as sequenced in a study of blood T cell repertoires in COVID-19. The method was immunoSEQ multiplex PCR; TCRdb's version includes in-frame clones alone and lacks a portion of them. This sample has a few hundred thousand clones, with about 86% found just once. Material for sequencing was peripheral blood. These receptors all stem from a person aged 70 to 85 with COVID-19, enrolled during active disease.

The V gene is TRBV12-3 or TRBV12-4, the J gene TRBJ2-7; perhaps TRBD2 as D (6 bases). Trimming removed 2 bases from V and 6 bases from J, with 11 bases in between. The CDR3 contains 13 residues. In DNA, the CDR3 is TGTGCCAGCAGTTTAATTGGGGGAGGCGAGCAGTACTTC. Translating gives CASSLIGGGEQYF.

The rearrangement joins TRBV11-2 to TRBJ1-3, with D uncertain. The CDR3 runs 14 residues. The V end was cut by 4 bases, the J end by 1 base, with 8 bases between. Germline-derived CDR1 and CDR2 are SGHAT and FQNNGV. CDR3 in amino acids: CASSSPLSGNTIYF. The CDR3 region has the DNA TGTGCCAGCAGCTCACCCCTATCTGGAAACACCATATATTTT. Complete variable domain (other parts from reference TRBV11-2 and TRBJ1-3): EAGVAQSPRYKIIEKRQSVAFWCNPISGHATLYWYQQILGQGPKLLIQFQNNGVVDDSQLPKDRFSAERLKGVDSTLKIQPAKLEDSAVYLCASSSPLSGNTIYFGEGSWLTVV.

The chain is built from TRBV7-9 and TRBJ1-3; 7 bases map to TRBD1. V shed 8 bases and J 2 bases; nucleotides not matched to a gene: 6. This CDR3 is built from 14 residues. Germline loops: CDR1 SEHNR, CDR2 FQNEAQ (reference sequence). The CDR3 nucleotides read TGTGCCAGCGGAACTACAGGGGCTGGAAACACCATATATTTT. It is translated as CASGTTGAGNTIYF.

The V gene is TRBV5-4, the J gene TRBJ1-1; 8 positions agree with TRBD1. Germline CDR1 SGHNT, CDR2 YYREEE (reference sequence). The CDR3 totals 14 residues. J was trimmed by 5 bases and V by 3 bases; bases with no gene match: 6. CDR3 nucleotide sequence: TGTGCCAGCAGCTCACAGGGGGGAAGAACTGAAGCTTTCTTT. Residues: CASSSQGGRTEAFF.

The chain links TRBV15 to TRBJ2-3, with 11 bases fitting TRBD2. This CDR3 is built from 14 residues. V trimming: 3 bases; J trimming: 6 bases; junction bases outside the gene matches: 2. The germline V gene encodes CDR1 LNHNV and CDR2 YYDKDF (reference sequence). In DNA, the CDR3 is TGTGCCACCAGCAGGGGACTAGCGGAGGATACGCAGTATTTT. Amino acid sequence: CATSRGLAEDTQYF.

The CDR3 spells CATTGGGQPQHF. The DNA for the CDR3 is TGTGCCACCACAGGGGGCGGTCAGCCCCAGCATTTT. The chain employs TRBV28 and TRBJ1-5; TRBD1 matches 9 bases. This CDR3 is built from 12 residues. V dropped 10 bases and J dropped 6; count of bases not matched to a gene: 4. CDR1 and CDR2 from the germline V gene are MDHEN and SYDVKM. Drawing the rest from reference TRBV28 and TRBJ1-5, the complete variable domain is DVKVTQSSRYLVKRTGEKVFLECVQDMDHENMFWYRQDPGLGLRLIYFSYDVKMKEKGDIPEGYSVSREKKERFSLILESASTNQTSMYLCATTGGGQPQHFGDGTRLSIL.

The chain recombines TRBV18 with TRBJ2-2; D ambiguous. Deletions cut 5 bases from V and 4 bases from J, with 11 bases between. CDR3 length equals 14 residues. The V gene's germline CDR1 is KGHSH and CDR2 LQKENI. CDR3 residues: CASSSASGTGELFF. CDR3 in DNA: TGTGCCAGCTCATCAGCGTCGGGCACCGGGGAGCTGTTTTTT.

V usage is TRBV9 and J usage is TRBJ2-3; D ambiguous. The germline V gene has CDR1 SGDLS and CDR2 YYNGEE. The CDR3 is 14 amino acids. V dropped 1 base and J dropped 2 bases, with 8 bases sitting between them. CDR3 DNA: TGTGCCAGCAGCGTAAACTATAACACAGATACGCAGTATTTT. Translation: CASSVNYNTDTQYF.

The chain uses TRBV12-3 or TRBV12-4 and TRBJ1-2; the D is unclear. The CDR3 contains 13 residues. Trimming removed 0 bases from V and 8 bases from J, with 10 bases in between. In DNA, the CDR3 is TGTGCCAGCAGTTTAGCGCTGGACTTCGGCTACACCTTC. Residues: CASSLALDFGYTF.

This chain uses TRBV9 with TRBJ1-1; D is unclear. CDR3 size: 13 residues. V lost 1 base and J 1 base, leaving 5 bases between the germline ends. Germline V gene lookup returns CDR1 SGDLS and CDR2 YYNGEE. The CDR3, as DNA: TGTGCCAGCAGCGTATACGGGAACACTGAAGCTTTCTTT. Its translation: CASSVYGNTEAFF.

This chain connects TRBV4-1 to TRBJ1-2; D unclear. Germline CDR1 MGHRA, CDR2 YSYEKL. The CDR3 length is 12 residues. The V gene lost 0 bases and the J gene lost 8 bases, with 7 bases spanning the gap. CDR3 sequence reads: CASSQDPVGYTF. Here the CDR3 DNA reads TGCGCCAGCAGCCAAGATCCCGTAGGCTACACCTTC.

V is TRBV7-6 and J is TRBJ2-7; 7 bases are shared with TRBD1. J was trimmed by 7 bases and V by 5 bases; bases with no gene match: 8. The V gene's germline CDR1 is SGHVS and CDR2 FNYEAQ. The CDR3 consists of 13 residues. The DNA for the CDR3 is TGTGCCAGCAGCACGACAGGGAAGGGAGAGCAGTACTTC. The encoded protein is CASSTTGKGEQYF.

The chain carries TRBV19 and TRBJ2-3; TRBD2 agrees at 8 bases. This CDR3 region has 15 residues. V shed 5 bases, J shed 4 bases, and the junction held 8 bases outside the gene matches. Germline V CDR1 and CDR2: LNHDA, SQIVND (reference sequence). The CDR3 sequence is CASSATRGGSDTQYF. The CDR3 region has the DNA TGTGCCAGTAGTGCAACACGGGGGGGGTCAGATACGCAGTATTTT.

The chain uses TRBV5-8 and TRBJ1-5; D is uncertain. This CDR3 is 14 amino acids long. V lost 2 bases, J lost 1 base, and 7 bases lay in between. Germline CDR1 and CDR2: SGHTS and YDEGEE. CDR3 DNA: TGTGCCAGCAGCTTTCTAAACAGCAATCAGCCCCAGCATTTT. Translation gives CASSFLNSNQPQHF.

The chain combines TRBV11-3 with TRBJ2-3; 8 bases map to TRBD2. Looked up from germline, CDR1 is SGHNT and CDR2 is YENEEA. The V segment lost 5 bases and the J segment 5 bases; nucleotides outside the gene matches: 6. The CDR3 is made up of 14 amino acids. The CDR3 nucleotides read TGTGCCAGCAGCCCCGGACTAGCAAGAGATACGCAGTATTTT. Its translation: CASSPGLARDTQYF.

V gene TRBV29-1 combines with J gene TRBJ2-2, with D perhaps matching TRBD2 (5 bases). The V end lost 7 bases, the J end lost 4 bases, and 13 bases lay between the germline ends. Per germline, CDR1 SQVTM and CDR2 ANQGSEA. The length of the CDR3 is 13 residues. Here the CDR3 reads CSGGSPGTGELFF. The CDR3 DNA reads as TGCAGCGGTGGGAGTCCGGGCACCGGGGAGCTGTTTTTT.

V is TRBV11-1 and J is TRBJ2-1; TRBD1 agrees at 7 bases. Germline CDR1 is SGHAT and CDR2 is FQDESV (reference sequence). The CDR3 spans 14 residues. The V gene end was trimmed by 5 bases and the J gene end by 5 bases; junction bases not matched to a gene: 6. CDR3 bases: TGTGCCAGCAGCAACAGGGGAAACCACAATGAGCAGTTCTTC. Its protein is CASSNRGNHNEQFF.

This clone has a handful of counts. The rearrangement links TRBV5-8 to TRBJ2-7, with TRBD1 identical over 8 bases. This CDR3 has 16 residues. After removal of 0 bases from V and 7 bases from J, the junction contained 12 bases not matched to a gene. Germline V gene lookup returns CDR1 SGHTS and CDR2 YDEGEE. CDR3 protein: CASSLGVLQGAEEQYF. The CDR3 nucleotides are TGTGCCAGCAGCTTGGGGGTCCTCCAGGGGGCGGAGGAGCAGTACTTC.

The chain employs TRBV12-3 or TRBV12-4 and TRBJ1-1, with D unclear. The CDR3 spans 13 residues. V was pared by 5 bases and J by 6 bases, with 13 bases between. The DNA for the CDR3 is TGTGCCAGCAGTGCCTCCGAGGGTGCTGAAGCTTTCTTT. Its translation: CASSASEGAEAFF.

This sequence joins TRBV18 and TRBJ2-3; D possibly corresponds to TRBD1 (5 bases). Trimming left V 2 bases short and J 0 bases short, with 12 bases between. Germline CDR1 is KGHSH and CDR2 is LQKENI. This CDR3 has 16 residues. CDR3 nucleotides: TGTGCCAGCTCACCAATCTTTACAGGAAGCACAGATACGCAGTATTTT. It yields the protein CASSPIFTGSTDTQYF.

The V gene is TRBV19, the J gene TRBJ1-4, with D perhaps matching TRBD1 (5 bases). The ends were cut back, 5 bases at V and 5 bases at J, with 12 bases in the middle. The CDR3 runs 14 residues. Germline V gene data show CDR1 as LNHDA and CDR2 as SQIVND (reference sequence). The CDR3 region is CASSPDSRNEKLFF. CDR3 DNA: TGTGCCAGTAGTCCCGACAGCAGAAATGAAAAACTGTTTTTT.

This clone was detected only once. This chain links TRBV7-2 with TRBJ1-5, with D uncertain. The CDR3 sequence is 13 residues long. V shed 5 bases and J shed 4 bases, with 9 bases lying between them. The germline V gene has CDR1 SGHTA and CDR2 FQGNSA. DNA for the CDR3: TGTGCCAGCAGCACAACACAGAATCAGCCCCAGCATTTT. Translating it yields CASSTTQNQPQHF.

This chain connects TRBV15 to TRBJ1-1; D ambiguous. CDR1 and CDR2 from the germline V gene are LNHNV and YYDKDF (reference sequence). The CDR3 totals 12 residues. V dropped 5 bases and J dropped 10 bases, with 14 bases sitting between them. The CDR3 DNA reads TGTGCCACCAGCTCCCCTCCAAGGAGAGCTTTCTTT. Its protein is CATSSPPRRAFF. Complete variable domain (other parts from reference TRBV15 and TRBJ1-1): DAMVIQNPRYQVTQFGKPVTLSCSQTLNHNVMYWYQQKSSQAPKLLFHYYDKDFNNEADTPDNFQSRRPNTSFCFLDIRSPGLGDTAMYLCATSSPPRRAFFGQGTRLTVV.

This clone came up once. Other DNA sequences in the same sample also yield this CDR3. This rearrangement joins TRBV28 to TRBJ1-1; TRBD1 is a possible D gene (5 bases). From germline, CDR1 is MDHEN and CDR2 SYDVKM. The V gene lost 2 bases and the J gene lost 2 bases, with 6 bases spanning the gap. The CDR3 has 13 residues. CDR3 in amino acids: CASSLGQNTEAFF. The CDR3 DNA reads as TGTGCCAGCAGTTTAGGACAAAACACTGAAGCTTTCTTT.

V gene TRBV13 combines with J gene TRBJ1-1; 8 bases are shared with TRBD1. The CDR3 totals 15 residues. V gave up 7 bases and J gave up 3 bases; unmatched junction bases: 10. CDR1 is PRHDT, CDR2 FYEKMQ, per germline (reference sequence). CDR3 coding DNA: TGTGCCAGCAACGTAGACAGGGGAAGACACACTGAAGCTTTCTTT. It is translated as CASNVDRGRHTEAFF.

V is TRBV4-3 and J is TRBJ2-2; TRBD1 aligns across 7 bases. V trimming: 2 bases; J trimming: 5 bases; junction bases outside the gene matches: 2. Germline values: CDR1 LGHNA, CDR2 YSLEER. The CDR3 totals 14 residues. The CDR3 DNA sequence: TGCGCCAGCAGCCAACAGGACAGGACCGGGGAGCTGTTTTTT. This encodes CASSQQDRTGELFF.

J is TRBJ1-1 and V is TRBV6-6; unclear D gene. Deletions cut 5 bases from V and 5 bases from J, with 6 bases between. CDR1 and CDR2 from the germline V gene are MNHNY and SVGAGI (reference sequence). CDR3 length: 11 residues. The CDR3 DNA follows: TGTGCCAGCAGTAGCGGAACTGAAGCTTTCTTT. Protein sequence: CASSSGTEAFF.

The rearrangement links TRBV5-4 to TRBJ2-5, with 9 bases aligning to TRBD2. The CDR3 loop spans 14 amino acids. Trimming at V came to 3 bases and at J to 4 bases, leaving 4 bases not matched to a gene. Per the germline V gene, CDR1 is SGHNT and CDR2 is YYREEE (reference sequence). The CDR3, as DNA: TGTGCCAGCAGCTCAAGCGGGGGGTCAGAGACCCAGTACTTC. Encoded protein: CASSSSGGSETQYF.

CDR3: CASSLPSGGDNSPLHF. The CDR3 DNA follows: TGTGCCAGCAGCTTGCCCTCAGGGGGCGATAATTCACCCCTCCACTTT. This chain links TRBV5-6 with TRBJ1-6, with 8 bases matching TRBD1. The germline V gene encodes CDR1 SGHDT and CDR2 YYEEEE. The CDR3 length is 16 residues. V was clipped by 1 base and J by 5 bases; unmatched bases: 5.